What follows is one T cell receptor (beta chain) and its context. This sample was included in a study of patients and donors after allogeneic stem cell transplantation. MiXCR, run by TCRdb on the RT-PCR reads, gives a single entry per CDR3 protein. The data contain roughly 960,000 distinct CDR3 sequences, about a sixth of them singletons. Unmatched junction bases numbered 6, after V lost 3 bases and J lost 6 bases. The CDR3 sequence is 14 residues long. This receptor was taken from a human donor who was either an allogeneic HSCT recipient or a stem cell or donor lymphocyte infusion donor (not recorded which). It is not recorded whose cells these are; they may come from a transplant donor. The sequenced sample consisted of blood, either unsorted or a sorted T cell fraction (not recorded which). The gene calls are TRBV12-3 or TRBV12-4 and TRBJ1-1; 8 nucleotides line up with TRBD1. CDR3 in DNA: TGTGCCAGCAGTTTGGTCACAGGGGGTGCTGAAGCTTTCTTT. It specifies CASSLVTGGAEAFF.